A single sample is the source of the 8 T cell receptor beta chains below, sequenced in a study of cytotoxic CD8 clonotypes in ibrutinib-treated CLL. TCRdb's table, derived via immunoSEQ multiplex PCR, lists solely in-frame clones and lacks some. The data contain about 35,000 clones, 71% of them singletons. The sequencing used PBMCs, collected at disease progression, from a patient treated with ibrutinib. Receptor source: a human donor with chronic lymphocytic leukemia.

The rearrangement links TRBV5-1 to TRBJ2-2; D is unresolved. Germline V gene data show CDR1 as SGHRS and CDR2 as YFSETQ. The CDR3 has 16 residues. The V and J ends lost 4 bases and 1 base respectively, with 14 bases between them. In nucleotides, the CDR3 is TGCGCCAGCAGCCTTTCGGGCCCAGGGAACACCGGGGAGCTGTTTTTT. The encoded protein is CASSLSGPGNTGELFF.

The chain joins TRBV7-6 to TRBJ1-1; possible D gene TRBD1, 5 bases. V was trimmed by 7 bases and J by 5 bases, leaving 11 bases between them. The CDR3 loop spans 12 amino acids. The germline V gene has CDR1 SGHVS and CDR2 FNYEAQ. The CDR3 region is CASTRGVTEAFF. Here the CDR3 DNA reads TGTGCCAGCACTCGGGGGGTGACTGAAGCTTTCTTT.

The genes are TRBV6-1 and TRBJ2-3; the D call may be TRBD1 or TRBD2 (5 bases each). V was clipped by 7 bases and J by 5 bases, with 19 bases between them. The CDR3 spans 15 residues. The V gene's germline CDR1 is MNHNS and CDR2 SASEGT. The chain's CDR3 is CASTNGAGGGDTQYF. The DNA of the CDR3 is TGTGCCAGCACCAACGGGGCCGGCGGTGGAGATACGCAGTATTTT.

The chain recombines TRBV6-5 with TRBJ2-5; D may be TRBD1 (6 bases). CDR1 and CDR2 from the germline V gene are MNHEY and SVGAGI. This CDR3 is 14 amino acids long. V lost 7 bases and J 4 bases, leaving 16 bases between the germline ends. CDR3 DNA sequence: TGTGCCAGCACCCCTGGTCCAGGGGTAGAGACCCAGTACTTC. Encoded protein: CASTPGPGVETQYF.

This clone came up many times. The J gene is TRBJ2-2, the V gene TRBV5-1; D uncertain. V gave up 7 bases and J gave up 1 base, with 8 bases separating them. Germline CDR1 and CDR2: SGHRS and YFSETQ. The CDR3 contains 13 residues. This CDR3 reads CASLAENTGELFF. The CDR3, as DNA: TGCGCCAGCCTTGCGGAGAACACCGGGGAGCTGTTTTTT.

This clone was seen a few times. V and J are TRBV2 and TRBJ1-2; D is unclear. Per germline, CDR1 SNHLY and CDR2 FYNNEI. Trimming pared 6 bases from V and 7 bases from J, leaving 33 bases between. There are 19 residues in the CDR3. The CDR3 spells CASSPAGGLRVSVPGGYTF. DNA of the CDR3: TGTGCCAGCAGCCCCGCAGGTGGTTTAAGGGTCAGTGTTCCAGGTGGCTACACCTTC.

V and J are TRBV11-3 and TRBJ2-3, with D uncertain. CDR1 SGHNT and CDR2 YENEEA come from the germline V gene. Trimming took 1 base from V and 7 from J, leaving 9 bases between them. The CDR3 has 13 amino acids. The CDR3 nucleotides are TGTGCCAGCAGCTTAGGAGGCCAAAATACGCAGTATTTT. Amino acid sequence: CASSLGGQNTQYF.

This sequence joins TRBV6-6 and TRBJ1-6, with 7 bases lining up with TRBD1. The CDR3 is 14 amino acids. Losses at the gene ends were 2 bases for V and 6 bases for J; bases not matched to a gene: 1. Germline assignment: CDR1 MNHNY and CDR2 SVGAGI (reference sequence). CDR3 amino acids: CASSYGTANSPLHF. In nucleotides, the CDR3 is TGTGCCAGCAGTTACGGGACAGCTAATTCACCCCTCCACTTT.